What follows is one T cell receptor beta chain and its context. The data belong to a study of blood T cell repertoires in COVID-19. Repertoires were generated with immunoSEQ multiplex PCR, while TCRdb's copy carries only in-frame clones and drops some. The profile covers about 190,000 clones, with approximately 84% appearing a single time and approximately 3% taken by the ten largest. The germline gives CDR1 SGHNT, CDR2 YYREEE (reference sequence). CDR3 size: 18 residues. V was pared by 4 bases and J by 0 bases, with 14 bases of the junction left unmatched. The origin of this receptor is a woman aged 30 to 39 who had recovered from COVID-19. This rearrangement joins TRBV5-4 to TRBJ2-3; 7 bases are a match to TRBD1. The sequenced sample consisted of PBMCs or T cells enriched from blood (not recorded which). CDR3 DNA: TGTGCCAGCAGCCGACAGGGTCGAGCGCAGATTAGCACAGATACGCAGTATTTT. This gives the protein CASSRQGRAQISTDTQYF.